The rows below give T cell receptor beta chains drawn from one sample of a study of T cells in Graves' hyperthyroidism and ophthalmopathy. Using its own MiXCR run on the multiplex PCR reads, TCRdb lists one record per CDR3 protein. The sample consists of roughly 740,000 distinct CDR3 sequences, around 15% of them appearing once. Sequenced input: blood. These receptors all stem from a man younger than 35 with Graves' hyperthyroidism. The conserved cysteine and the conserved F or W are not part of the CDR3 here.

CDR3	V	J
ASSLSRTRSTDTQY	TRBV27	TRBJ2-3
ASSLKRGMTNEKLF	TRBV3-1	TRBJ1-4
ASSFLKQQY	TRBV28	TRBJ2-7
ASSPFGTANNQPQH	TRBV28	TRBJ1-5
ASSLSATGGGGYTQY	TRBV12-3/TRBV12-4	TRBJ2-3
ATREERAPY	TRBV28	TRBJ2-5
ASSQDGRALAHGELF	TRBV4-3	TRBJ2-2
ASSSLQGLALANTGELF	TRBV7-9	TRBJ2-2
ASSQLAGGRYNEQF	TRBV7-3	TRBJ2-1
ASRFQGEETQY	TRBV12-3/TRBV12-4	TRBJ2-5
ASSPTGTNSPLH	TRBV2	TRBJ1-6
AGRKGGNTGELF	TRBV19	TRBJ2-2
ATLVNTEAF	TRBV7-9	TRBJ1-1
ASGSSVGPGHDF	TRBV12-5	TRBJ1-1
ASSQVGAYGAF	TRBV3-1	TRBJ1-1
ASSRRASDGTQY	TRBV11-1	TRBJ2-3
ASSSTVATNEKLF	TRBV12-3/TRBV12-4	TRBJ1-4
ATSRAAGDSSYNEQF	TRBV15	TRBJ2-1
ASSLDRITDTQY	TRBV28	TRBJ2-3
ASSLAGFYD	TRBV12-3/TRBV12-4	TRBJ2-5
AISETRDTCS	TRBV10-3	TRBJ1-2
AWSAQTGQYSPLH	TRBV30	TRBJ1-6
ASSSLTGSDPNEQF	TRBV7-2	TRBJ2-1
ASTPTGVNENIQY	TRBV2	TRBJ2-4
ASGLVVGLGYNEQF	TRBV12-5	TRBJ2-1
ASRGLAGGRWETQY	TRBV27	TRBJ2-5
ASDLAALAKNIQY	TRBV2	TRBJ2-4
ASSLGTHQPQH	TRBV5-8	TRBJ1-5
ASSIAGLGTEAF	TRBV19	TRBJ1-1
ASILTRGNQPQH	TRBV2	TRBJ1-5
SGLEQGMTEAF	TRBV29-1	TRBJ1-1
ASSLTTGRYEQY	TRBV3-1	TRBJ2-7
ASITGGFSPDTQY	TRBV28	TRBJ2-3
ASSEWQNTEAF	TRBV10-2	TRBJ1-1
ASRKTGGRFAGELF	TRBV7-9	TRBJ2-2
ASRFPGQGSGELF	TRBV12-3/TRBV12-4	TRBJ2-2
ASSFIRGNQPQH	TRBV28	TRBJ1-5
ASSQQRLHEQY	TRBV4-2	TRBJ2-7
ASTGGAGADTQY	TRBV2	TRBJ2-3
ASSPQRSRAGTEAF	TRBV18	TRBJ1-1
ASRPYMTGVDSPLH	TRBV27	TRBJ1-6
ASSDSGGPREQY	TRBV10-2	TRBJ2-7
ASGPPTLGETQY	TRBV7-9	TRBJ2-5
ASSSRGGSGYEQY	TRBV5-1	TRBJ2-7
SASGTSGTSDTQY	TRBV20-1	TRBJ2-3
ASSLGGTGDYEQY	TRBV7-9	TRBJ2-7
ASSLIPEGSPLH	TRBV7-9	TRBJ1-6
ASSLEWDSPEAF	TRBV5-6	TRBJ1-1
ASSYLAGDGNEQF	TRBV11-1	TRBJ2-1
ASSQRAGTSLSDTQY	TRBV4-1	TRBJ2-3
ASSLRNRDTEAF	TRBV5-1	TRBJ1-1
SARRSFGGYT	TRBV20-1	TRBJ1-2
SARDPRGGGTGELF	TRBV20-1	TRBJ2-2
ASTRDRGAEQY	TRBV6-1	TRBJ2-7
ASSLLLRRQATSYEQY	TRBV28	TRBJ2-7
ASSLIYRLAGGPQSYNEQF	TRBV3-1	TRBJ2-1
ASSEMLASDTQY	TRBV2	TRBJ2-3